This T cell receptor (beta chain) was sequenced for a study of tissue T cells after allogeneic stem cell transplantation. Study-level results: Shared clones across patients were few; motif clustering revealed tissue-specific shared signatures.

Several lines of graft-versus-host disease therapy were given to all patients, all with gastrointestinal involvement. For this clone: Its antigen remains unknown.

The V gene lost 0 bases and the J gene lost 2 bases, with 13 bases spanning the gap. The germline gives CDR1 SGDLS, CDR2 YYNGEE. The CDR3 covers 16 residues. Survey-depth TCRbeta CDR3 sequencing reported V/J genes and productive frequencies. Generated by immunoSEQ multiplex PCR, the TCRdb table keeps only in-frame clones and is missing some. The sample has about 7,300 clones, about three quarters seen once. This receptor was identified in a male patient of 60 years or more with steroid-refractory graft-versus-host disease after an allogeneic stem cell transplant. Among the T cells, some may be from the graft donor. The sample here was skin, taken at autopsy. This chain uses TRBV9 with TRBJ2-3; no clear D gene. CDR3 residues: CASSVDGGQTTDTQYF. The CDR3 nucleotides are TGTGCCAGCAGCGTAGACGGCGGTCAAACCACAGATACGCAGTATTTT.